Sequencing of this T cell receptor beta chain was carried out in a study of cytomegalovirus exposure and HLA in healthy donors. Donors showed nominal health when sampled, although they likely had unrecorded immune exposures. This CDR3 comprises 14 residues. Germline values: CDR1 LNHDA, CDR2 SQIVND (reference sequence). V lost 3 bases, J lost 6 bases, and 9 bases lay in between. About this clone itself: Its antigen is currently unknown.

Study-wide results and limits: Follow-up analysis seemed to connect common viral pathogens with several of the most significant clusters identified. A previous analysis found most TCR beta V segments productive roughly 87% or roughly 30% of the time. For TCR beta chains, V- and J-gene trimming was later linked to a missense DCLRE1C variant.

The primer mix had 60 Vbeta and 13 Jbeta primers. Some clones are missing from TCRdb's copy, which holds only in-frame ones; the method was immunoSEQ multiplex PCR. The profile shows about 160,000 clones, 65% to 85% of them singletons. The V and J genes are TRBV19 and TRBJ1-6, with D unresolved. This TCR was recovered from a man aged 40-49 years in good health and CMV-seropositive. Sequenced input: PBMCs. The CDR3, as DNA: TGTGCCAGTAGTATCGACGGGATTAATTCACCCCTCCACTTT. It is translated as CASSIDGINSPLHF.